The text below deals with one T cell receptor beta chain. The entry originates in a study of blood T cell repertoires in COVID-19. At the level of the study: Italy, Spain and the United States were the sources of the convalescent and acute COVID-19 samples. From T cells, B-cell-depleted T cells, or PBMCs came the material, which was cDNA or gDNA.

CDR1 is SGDLS and CDR2 is YYNGEE in the germline V gene. This CDR3 comprises 14 residues. V was shortened by 3 bases and J by 7 bases, with 13 bases between the two germline ends. Authors' analysis steps: From reference gene primer amplification, estimates of nucleated cell counts were derived. Profiled with immunoSEQ multiplex PCR; TCRdb holds only in-frame clones, not every one. Clone size and the V and J calls come from that table; the DNA yielded D and trimming. Among some 460,000 clones listed, around 89% were seen once. The origin of this receptor is a woman in her twenties or thirties with acute or convalescent COVID-19. The material sequenced was peripheral blood. The chain links TRBV9 to TRBJ1-4; D might be TRBD1 (6 bases). The CDR3 DNA reads as TGTGCCAGCAGCGCCGCGGGGGCGAGTGAAAAACTGTTTTTT. Amino acid sequence: CASSAAGASEKLFF.